This record covers a single T cell receptor beta chain. Researchers ran the PCR with 60 Vbeta and 13 Jbeta primers. The protocol was immunoSEQ multiplex PCR, while the TCRdb copy is restricted to in-frame clones and leaves out a portion. The table lists around 97,000 clones, under 85% of them singletons. Germline loops: CDR1 SNHLY, CDR2 FYNNEI. The CDR3 spans 13 residues. Trimming left V 1 base short and J 3 bases short, with 7 bases between. This specimen comes from a study of cytomegalovirus exposure and HLA in healthy donors. The TCR originated in a man aged 45-65 years in good health and CMV-seropositive. The specimen sequenced was PBMCs. V gene TRBV2 combines with J gene TRBJ2-7; D gene ambiguous. CDR3 nucleotides: TGTGCCAGCAGTGAAGACTACTACTACGAGCAGTACTTC. Its translation is CASSEDYYYEQYF.